The 21 T cell receptor beta chains below were found in one sample sequenced in a study of T-cell reconstitution after alpha-beta-depleted transplantation in children. A TCRbeta library incorporating unique molecular identifiers was prepared. TCRdb reprocessed the PCR reads via MiXCR and lists one record per CDR3 protein. Of nearly 400,000 distinct CDR3 sequences in the sample, roughly 20% are singletons; the top ten hold 3% to 4.5%. Source: PBMCs from the stem cell graft donor, taken from the stem cell graft. The receptors originated from a human donor who donated a stem cell graft to a child with acute myeloid leukemia.

This clonotype was observed a handful of times. J is TRBJ1-5 and V is TRBV10-3; no reliable D call. This CDR3 spans 14 amino acids. The V end lost 3 bases, the J end lost 6 bases, and 12 bases lay between the germline ends. The germline CDR1 and CDR2 sequences are ENHRY and SYGVKD. CDR3 region: CAISDGNVIQPQHF. DNA of the CDR3: TGTGCCATCAGTGACGGGAACGTCATTCAGCCCCAGCATTTT.

CDR3 in amino acids: CASTDRRDGELFF. Written as DNA, the CDR3 is TGTGCCAGCACGGACAGGCGGGACGGGGAGCTGTTTTTT. The chain has TRBV25-1 and TRBJ2-2, with D possibly matching TRBD1 (7 bases). Per the germline V gene, CDR1 is MGHDK and CDR2 is SYGVNS. The CDR3 runs 13 residues. V was trimmed by 7 bases and J by 7 bases, leaving 13 bases between them.

This clonotype was recorded a few times. The chain carries TRBV12-3 or TRBV12-4 and TRBJ2-7; D might be TRBD1 (5 bases). The CDR3 is 12 residues long. Trimming stripped 5 bases from V and 4 bases from J, with 9 bases between. For the CDR3, the DNA is TGTGCCAGCAGTACAACAGGTTACGAGCAGTACTTC. Residues: CASSTTGYEQYF.

In its sample, this clonotype was seen a few times. This chain uses TRBV6-6 with TRBJ2-4; possibly TRBD1 for D (5 bases). The CDR3 is 13 amino acids. Germline V gives CDR1 MNHNY, CDR2 SVGAGI (reference sequence). Deletions cut 0 bases from V and 8 bases from J, with 8 bases between. The CDR3 loop reads CASSYSKGDIQYF. The CDR3 coding sequence is TGTGCCAGCAGTTACTCGAAAGGGGACATTCAGTACTTC.

This clonotype was detected a few times. The V call is TRBV29-1, the J call TRBJ2-7; D tentatively reads TRBD1 or TRBD2 (5 bases each). The CDR3 runs to 12 residues. The ends were cut back, 7 bases at V and 5 bases at J, with 15 bases in the middle. Germline-derived CDR1 and CDR2 are SQVTM and ANQGSEA. In DNA form, the CDR3 reads TGCAGCGGAGGGGAGAGTCTTAACGAGCAGTACTTC. Residues: CSGGESLNEQYF.

As DNA, the CDR3 is TGTGCCAGCAGTTTAAAACATTCCAGGGGCGAGAACACTGAAGCTTTCTTT. Its protein product is CASSLKHSRGENTEAFF. The chain employs TRBV12-3 or TRBV12-4 and TRBJ1-1; tentatively, D is TRBD1 (6 bases). V was pared by 2 bases and J by 1 base, with 17 bases between. This CDR3 spans 17 amino acids.

V usage is TRBV12-3 or TRBV12-4 and J usage is TRBJ2-2; D remains unclear. This CDR3 is 13 amino acids long. The ends were cut back, 4 bases at V and 1 base at J, with 4 bases in the middle. CDR3 protein: CASSSRNTGELFF. CDR3 DNA: TGTGCCAGCAGTTCGAGGAACACCGGGGAGCTGTTTTTT.

The rearrangement joins TRBV28 to TRBJ2-3, with a possible D match to TRBD1 (6 bases). Germline V gene lookup returns CDR1 MDHEN and CDR2 SYDVKM. Trimming shortened V by 2 bases and J by 4 bases, and 13 bases separated the two germline ends. This CDR3 has 15 amino acids. This CDR3 reads CASSLRGSGADTQYF. The DNA for the CDR3 is TGTGCCAGCAGTTTAAGGGGGAGTGGTGCAGATACGCAGTATTTT.

The table lists this clonotype with a count of one. J is TRBJ2-5 and V is TRBV3-1, with D possibly TRBD2 on 6 matching bases. Per germline, CDR1 LGHDT and CDR2 YNNKEL (reference sequence). This CDR3 region has 16 residues. V was pared by 4 bases and J by 2 bases, with 17 bases between. As DNA, the CDR3 is TGTGCCAGCAGCCTAGATCTAGCGAGACCTCAAGAGACCCAGTACTTC. Its protein product is CASSLDLARPQETQYF.

This chain connects TRBV12-3 or TRBV12-4 to TRBJ2-7, with D possibly being TRBD2 (5 bases). The CDR3 extends over 14 amino acids. V lost 5 bases to trimming and J lost 2 bases, with 13 bases between them. The CDR3 region has the DNA TGTGCCAGCAGTAGCATACTAGTTGCCTACGAGCAGTACTTC. Amino acid sequence: CASSSILVAYEQYF.

Only a few counts were recorded for this clonotype. This chain joins TRBV20-1 and TRBJ2-3, with TRBD2 identical over 8 bases. Germline CDR1 and CDR2: DFQATT and SNEGSKA (reference sequence). The CDR3 length is 15 residues. V was clipped by 5 bases and J by 2 bases; unmatched bases: 9. DNA for the CDR3: TGCAGTGCTCGGATAGCGGGGCGAGACACAGATACGCAGTATTTT. Its protein is CSARIAGRDTDTQYF.

The sample holds many counts of this clonotype. The J gene is TRBJ1-5, the V gene TRBV20-1; D is ambiguous. Germline V gene sequence: CDR1 DFQATT, CDR2 SNEGSKA (reference sequence). Trimming stripped 7 bases from V and 4 bases from J, with 20 bases between. This CDR3 has 15 residues. CDR3 region: CSVPDWATPNQPQHF. The CDR3 DNA sequence: TGCAGTGTCCCCGACTGGGCAACCCCAAATCAGCCCCAGCATTTT.

The V call is TRBV27, the J call TRBJ1-4; possible D gene TRBD1, 6 bases. Trimming stripped 8 bases from V and 8 bases from J, with 18 bases between. CDR3 length: 14 residues. CDR1 MNHEY and CDR2 SMNVEV come from the germline V gene (reference sequence). The CDR3 reads CASSKQGPWEKLFF. The CDR3 nucleotides are TGTGCCAGCTCGAAACAGGGTCCATGGGAAAAACTGTTTTTT. The complete variable domain, with remaining parts taken from reference TRBV27 and TRBJ1-4, reads EAQVTQNPRYLITVTGKKLTVTCSQNMNHEYMSWYRQDPGLGLRQIYYSMNVEVTDKGDVPEGYKVSRKEKRNFPLILESPSPNQTSLYFCASSKQGPWEKLFFGSGTQLSVL.

This chain uses TRBV15 with TRBJ2-1; 8 bases are shared with TRBD1. The CDR3 spans 16 residues. V was pared by 0 bases and J by 4 bases, with 5 bases of the junction left unmatched. Germline lookup yields CDR1 LNHNV and CDR2 YYDKDF (reference sequence). The CDR3: CATSRDRGQSYNEQFF. CDR3 nucleotides: TGTGCCACCAGCAGAGACAGGGGGCAGTCTTACAATGAGCAGTTCTTC.

This rearrangement joins TRBV6-5 to TRBJ2-1; 12 nucleotides match TRBD2. CDR3 size: 16 residues. Germline assignment: CDR1 MNHEY and CDR2 SVGAGI. The V gene end was trimmed by 5 bases and the J gene end by 9 bases; junction bases not matched to a gene: 11. In nucleotides, the CDR3 is TGTGCCAGCAGTGGACTAGCGGGGCCGTTATTGCTTGAGCAGTTCTTC. Protein product: CASSGLAGPLLLEQFF.

This clonotype has at least ten counts. The chain uses TRBV7-9 and TRBJ2-1, with TRBD2 matching 11 bases. V was pared by 5 bases and J by 6 bases, with 3 bases of the junction left unmatched. The CDR3 runs to 14 residues. From germline, CDR1 is SEHNR and CDR2 FQNEAQ (reference sequence). The CDR3 loop reads CASSPLAGVNEQFF. The CDR3 nucleotides read TGTGCCAGCAGCCCACTAGCGGGAGTCAATGAGCAGTTCTTC.

The J gene is TRBJ2-7, the V gene TRBV7-8; D possibly corresponds to TRBD2 (5 bases). This CDR3 spans 15 amino acids. Germline lookup yields CDR1 SGHVS and CDR2 FQNEAQ. V lost 2 bases and J lost 3, with 14 bases in between. The CDR3 region has the DNA TGTGCCAGCAGCTTACGCCTGGGGAGTTACTACGAGCAGTACTTC. Translated, it gives CASSLRLGSYYEQYF.

This clonotype was detected a few times. The chain is built from TRBV23-1 and TRBJ2-5, with unresolved D. TRBV23-1 is identified as an open reading frame with a role that is uncertain. The V gene lost 5 bases and the J gene lost 5 bases, with 24 bases spanning the gap. The CDR3 loop spans 17 amino acids. The CDR3 bases are TGCGCCAGCAGTACACACACCCCCGGAGTTCGAAAGGAGACCCAGTACTTC. This sequence encodes CASSTHTPGVRKETQYF.

The table lists this clonotype with a few counts. This rearrangement joins TRBV20-1 to TRBJ2-7; 7 nucleotides agree with TRBD2. The V and J ends lost 6 bases and 3 bases, in that order; junction bases with no gene match: 11. The V gene's germline CDR1 is DFQATT and CDR2 SNEGSKA (reference sequence). The CDR3 extends over 14 amino acids. The chain's CDR3 is CSAAPSGDIYEQYF. DNA for the CDR3: TGCAGTGCCGCCCCTAGCGGAGATATCTACGAGCAGTACTTC.

The V call is TRBV9, the J call TRBJ2-3; 11 bases agree with TRBD2. The CDR3 extends over 21 amino acids. Looked up from germline, CDR1 is SGDLS and CDR2 is YYNGEE. The junction had 16 bases not matched to a gene; V was cut back by 1 base and J by 0 bases. The CDR3 region has the DNA TGTGCCAGCAGCGTACCGATAACCGGGACTAGCGGACCCTCTAGCACAGATACGCAGTATTTT. Its protein is CASSVPITGTSGPSSTDTQYF.

This chain connects TRBV2 to TRBJ2-6; D not resolved. CDR1 and CDR2 from the germline V gene are SNHLY and FYNNEI. The CDR3 totals 14 residues. The V end was cut by 4 bases, the J end by 0 bases, with 4 bases between. Here the CDR3 DNA reads TGTGCCAGCAGTGGAAGCTCTGGGGCCAACGTCCTGACTTTC. Its translation is CASSGSSGANVLTF.